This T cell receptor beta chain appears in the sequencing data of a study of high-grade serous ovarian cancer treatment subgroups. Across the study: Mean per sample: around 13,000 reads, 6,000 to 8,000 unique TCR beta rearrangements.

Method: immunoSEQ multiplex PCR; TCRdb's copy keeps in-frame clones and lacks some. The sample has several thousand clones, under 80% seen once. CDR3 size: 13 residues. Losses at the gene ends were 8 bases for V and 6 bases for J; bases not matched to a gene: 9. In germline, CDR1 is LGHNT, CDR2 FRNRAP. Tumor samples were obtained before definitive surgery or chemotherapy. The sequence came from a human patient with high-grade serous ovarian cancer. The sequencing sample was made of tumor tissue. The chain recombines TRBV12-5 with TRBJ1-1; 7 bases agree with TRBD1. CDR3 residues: CASKRDDRAEAFF. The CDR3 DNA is TGTGCTAGTAAACGCGACGACAGGGCTGAAGCTTTCTTT.